This T cell receptor (beta chain) was captured by sequencing in a study of blood T cell repertoires in COVID-19 (dated by TCRdb to the early 2020s). Describing the broader study: Samples covering the acute and convalescent phases of COVID-19 were provided by collaborators in the United States, Italy and Spain. The material from the prospective study consisted of cDNA or gDNA derived from T cells, B-cell-depleted T cells, or PBMCs. The repertoires were released in a freely available public database intended as a resource for research on the immune response to SARS-CoV-2. Samples were obtained from the ongoing ImmuneRACE study (first 160 participants) and from some 1,200 subjects provided by 6 global collaborators. Deeply sampled blood TCRbeta repertoires from subjects exposed to, actively infected with, or recovered from COVID-19 were included in the dataset. Where available, HLA class I and class II types were taken from metadata supplied by the sample provider and were not determined by assay-based typing. Nearly every sample came with metadata listing a de-identified subject ID, COVID-19 status, age in years and sex. The paper as a whole reports these results and caveats: How much clinical and demographic metadata was included differed by source and by participant, and the metadata was provided uncurated.

The collaborating institutions used their own protocols to collect whole blood in K2EDTA tubes. For TCRbeta analysis, collaborators shipped samples as frozen whole blood, isolated PBMCs, or DNA extracted from either of those sample types. As regards this clone: Its antigen is unknown. No much larger clone exists at a distance of one base, and base qualities are not known.

Looking up the germline V gene (reference sequence) yields CDR1 MNHEY and CDR2 SMNVEV. The CDR3 goes from the cysteine to the phenylalanine over 15 residues. The DNA shown is the 45-base CDR3, in frame from base 1. V is pruned by 2 bases and J by 2 bases, leaving 5 bases of the junction without a gene match. The immunoSEQ Assay, a bias-controlled multiplex PCR, was used to amplify TCRbeta CDR3 regions from genomic DNA. On the study's bioinformatics: Within the assay, amplification of reference gene primers was used to estimate how many nucleated cells each sample contained. To quantify the absolute abundance of each unique TCRbeta CDR3 rearrangement, sequence reads were collapsed and filtered. Productive Simpson clonality was computed per sample as the square root of Simpson's diversity index over productive rearrangements. The table comes from immuneACCESS by way of TCRdb, which keeps in-frame sequences with V and J called. Part of the clones is missing from these tables; in studies checked, under half for an unresolved V gene and the rest for unknown reasons. That table is the source of V, J and clone size, and D and trimming were worked out from the DNA. The sample profile shows approximately 37,000 clones; approximately 88% of them were found once. In total, the top ten clones hold about 9.8% of the sample.

This TCR derives from a human donor in a cohort sampled during active COVID-19. The sequenced sample was peripheral blood. The rearrangement combines TRBV27 with TRBJ2-7, and 8 junctional nucleotides match TRBD1. At the DNA level, the sequence is TGTGCCAGCAGTTTAGAGCCAGGGGGCACCTACGAGCAGTACTTC. This codes for CASSLEPGGTYEQYF.